This T cell receptor beta chain stems from a study of OX40 agonist ivuxolimab in advanced cancers. Points on this clone: Antigen unknown.

Assay used: immunoSEQ multiplex PCR; TCRdb lists only in-frame clones, some missing. The sample lists tens of thousands of clones; approximately 89% were seen once. General study points: CD8+ T cells (on average) carried more expanded clones than CD4+ T cells.

A history of autoimmune disease or systemic immunosuppression excluded patients. The V gene lost 6 bases and the J gene lost 2 bases, with 5 bases spanning the gap. From germline, CDR1 is DFQATT and CDR2 SNEGSKA (reference sequence). CDR3 size: 10 residues. This chain links TRBV20-1 with TRBJ2-7; no firm D call. The TCR was taken from an adult with an advanced solid tumor such as melanoma, head and neck, liver or kidney cancer. This specimen consisted of CD4+ or CD8+ T cells sorted from blood, obtained in a trial of the OX40 agonist ivuxolimab. The CDR3: CSARPYEQYF. The CDR3 region has the DNA TGCAGTGCGCGCCCCTACGAGCAGTACTTC.